Below are 32 T cell receptor beta chains sequenced from a single sample in a study of T-cell memory formation after mild COVID-19. MiXCR, run by TCRdb on the 5' RACE reads, gives a single entry per CDR3 protein. The table has about 290,000 distinct CDR3 sequences, 18% seen once. Sequencing used PBMCs or a T cell subset sorted from them (not recorded which). These receptors all come from a man aged 18 to 29 who had mild COVID-19 (a few samples of this study predate the infection). Cell type and time point are not known.

This clonotype appeared a few times. J is TRBJ2-7 and V is TRBV4-1; TRBD1 aligns across 10 bases. The trim removed 4 bases at V and 5 bases at J, leaving 2 bases unmatched. Germline V gene data show CDR1 as MGHRA and CDR2 as YSYEKL. The CDR3 has 13 amino acids. The CDR3 region is CASSLTGGHEQYV. The CDR3 nucleotides read TGCGCCAGCAGCCTGACAGGGGGCCACGAGCAGTACGTC.

The chain employs TRBV29-1 and TRBJ2-1, with 10 bases identical to TRBD1. CDR1 is SQVTM, CDR2 ANQGSEA, per germline. The ends lost 2 bases at V and 7 bases at J; junction bases unmatched: 11. This CDR3 is built from 16 residues. Here the CDR3 DNA reads TGCAGCGTTGAACCACAGGACAGGGGGTTTTGGAATGAGCAGTTCTTC. Protein: CSVEPQDRGFWNEQFF.

This rearrangement joins TRBV5-1 to TRBJ2-4; 7 bases match TRBD2. There are 16 residues in the CDR3. Germline values: CDR1 SGHRS, CDR2 YFSETQ. Trimming cost V 3 bases and J 5 bases; bases outside gene matches: 11. The CDR3 DNA sequence: TGCGCCAGCAGCTCCCAGCGATGGGGAGGGGAAAACATTCAGTACTTC. Protein sequence: CASSSQRWGGENIQYF.

This clonotype has at least ten counts. The chain uses TRBV5-6 and TRBJ1-2; 8 bases line up with TRBD1. V lost 0 bases, J lost 4 bases, and 2 bases stayed unmatched. The CDR3 sequence is 14 residues long. Germline V CDR1 and CDR2: SGHDT, YYEEEE. The CDR3 nucleotides are TGTGCCAGCAGCTTGGCAGGGGGCGGCTATGGCTACACCTTC. It encodes CASSLAGGGYGYTF.

V is TRBV6-5 and J is TRBJ2-7, with no clear D. Germline V gives CDR1 MNHEY, CDR2 SVGAGI. Trimming cost V 2 bases and J 2 bases, with 10 bases left between them. CDR3 length: 14 residues. The CDR3 here is CASSYGPDAYEQYF. In nucleotides, the CDR3 is TGTGCCAGCAGTTACGGGCCTGACGCCTACGAGCAGTACTTC.

This clonotype was observed a few times. The gene calls are TRBV4-2 and TRBJ2-5; unclear D gene. The germline V gene has CDR1 LGHNA and CDR2 YNFKEQ. The CDR3 is made up of 14 amino acids. V lost 0 bases and J 5 bases, leaving 10 bases between the germline ends. CDR3 region: CASSQDGRPETQYF. The DNA of the CDR3 is TGTGCCAGCAGCCAAGATGGGCGTCCTGAGACCCAGTACTTC.

The chain employs TRBV5-5 and TRBJ1-2; 11 bases match TRBD1. V lost 0 bases and J lost 5; bases outside the gene matches: 9. This CDR3 contains 17 residues. The germline CDR1 and CDR2 sequences are SGHKS and YYEKEE (reference sequence). The CDR3 loop is CASSLEDRGLSGYGYTF. In nucleotides, the CDR3 is TGTGCCAGCAGCTTGGAGGACAGGGGGCTGTCAGGGTATGGCTACACCTTC. Full variable domain (rest looked up from reference TRBV5-5 and TRBJ1-2): DAGVTQSPTHLIKTRGQQVTLRCSPISGHKSVSWYQQVLGQGPQFIFQYYEKEERGRGNFPDRFSARQFPNYSSELNVNALLLGDSALYLCASSLEDRGLSGYGYTFGSGTRLTVV.

In this sample, this clonotype turned up a few times. The chain has TRBV5-1 and TRBJ2-1; 7 positions match TRBD1. V lost 0 bases, J lost 8 bases, and 5 bases stayed unmatched. This CDR3 is 14 amino acids long. The germline gives CDR1 SGHRS, CDR2 YFSETQ. CDR3 coding DNA: TGCGCCAGCAGCTTGGACAGGGGATTCGATGAGCAGTTCTTC. Translation gives CASSLDRGFDEQFF.

This clonotype was detected only a few times. V usage is TRBV2 and J usage is TRBJ2-3, with 13 nucleotides matching TRBD2. The CDR3 extends over 16 amino acids. CDR1 SNHLY and CDR2 FYNNEI come from the germline V gene. V lost 4 bases, J lost 2 bases, and 3 bases stayed unmatched. The CDR3 region is CASSGTSGGYTDTQYF. CDR3 nucleotide sequence: TGTGCCAGCAGTGGGACTAGCGGGGGTTACACAGATACGCAGTATTTT.

This clonotype was counted a few times. As DNA, the CDR3 is TGTGCCAGCAGTACGGGGCCCGAAGCTTTCTTT. It specifies CASSTGPEAFF. The chain combines TRBV6-5 with TRBJ1-1; D perhaps matches TRBD1 (5 bases). With 5 bases removed from V and 8 bases from J, the gap between germline ends came to 9 bases. CDR1 and CDR2 (germline): MNHEY, SVGAGI. The CDR3 sequence is 11 residues long.

This clonotype occurred many times. The chain combines TRBV5-1 with TRBJ2-3; a possible D gene is TRBD1 (7 bases). Trimming stripped 2 bases from V and 0 bases from J, with 13 bases between. This CDR3 comprises 16 residues. Germline CDR1 and CDR2: SGHRS and YFSETQ. The CDR3 reads CASSFSTGTSTDTQYF. CDR3 DNA sequence: TGCGCCAGCAGCTTCTCGACAGGGACTAGCACAGATACGCAGTATTTT.

The table lists this clonotype with a few counts. This chain links TRBV7-9 with TRBJ2-7; D gene ambiguous. V was pared by 3 bases and J by 1 base, with 13 bases between. The CDR3 is 15 amino acids. Germline CDR1 reads SEHNR; CDR2 reads FQNEAQ (reference sequence). The CDR3 DNA reads TGTGCCAGCAGCTTCGGGCCAGTACCATCCTACGAGCAGTACTTC. Encoded protein: CASSFGPVPSYEQYF.

This clonotype was observed a handful of times. The genes are TRBV7-2 and TRBJ2-1; weak D call: TRBD2 (6 bases). Trimming cost V 1 base and J 8 bases, with 18 bases left between them. The CDR3 is 16 residues long. Per germline, CDR1 SGHTA and CDR2 FQGNSA. CDR3 in amino acids: CASSLGGTLPSYEQFF. The CDR3 coding sequence is TGTGCCAGCAGCTTAGGGGGGACTCTCCCGAGCTATGAGCAGTTCTTC.

This chain uses TRBV20-1 with TRBJ2-7; tentative D call: TRBD2 (6 bases). The CDR3 contains 11 residues. CDR1 DFQATT and CDR2 SNEGSKA come from the germline V gene (reference sequence). V lost 3 bases and J lost 5, with 8 bases in between. The CDR3 is CSARGGHEQYV. CDR3 coding DNA: TGCAGTGCTAGGGGAGGACACGAGCAGTACGTC.

The CDR3: CAWSTYRQVVLGEQYF. DNA for the CDR3: TGTGCCTGGAGTACCTATCGACAGGTGGTCTTGGGCGAGCAGTACTTC. The V and J genes are TRBV30 and TRBJ2-7; D might be TRBD1 (6 bases). The germline CDR1 and CDR2 sequences are GTSNPN and SVGIG (reference sequence). V dropped 2 bases and J dropped 6 bases, with 23 bases sitting between them. The CDR3 has 16 residues.

The gene calls are TRBV7-2 and TRBJ1-1; tentative D call: TRBD1 (5 bases). Per germline, CDR1 SGHTA and CDR2 FQGNSA. The CDR3 has 15 residues. Trimming shortened V by 8 bases and J by 1 base, and 17 bases separated the two germline ends. CDR3 sequence: CASGRGLGGNTEAFF. CDR3 in DNA: TGTGCCAGCGGCAGAGGTCTTGGGGGGAACACTGAAGCTTTCTTT.

This sequence joins TRBV15 and TRBJ2-7, with a tentative D call TRBD2 (6 bases). The V gene's germline CDR1 is LNHNV and CDR2 YYDKDF (reference sequence). This CDR3 is built from 15 residues. The V and J ends lost 0 bases and 5 bases respectively, with 14 bases between them. CDR3 bases: TGTGCCACCAGCAGAGAGGGCAGACTAGGGGACGAGCAGTACGTC. It translates to CATSREGRLGDEQYV.

This chain links TRBV4-1 with TRBJ2-3; TRBD2 aligns across 7 bases. The germline V gene has CDR1 MGHRA and CDR2 YSYEKL. The CDR3 sequence is 15 residues long. V shed 0 bases, J shed 6 bases, and the junction held 6 bases outside the gene matches. This CDR3 reads CASSQDYAGVDTQYF. CDR3 sequence (DNA): TGCGCCAGCAGCCAAGATTACGCGGGGGTCGATACGCAGTATTTT.

This clonotype was picked up a small number of times. The genes are TRBV25-1 and TRBJ2-6; D is undetermined. V was pared by 0 bases and J by 0 bases, with 6 bases between. The CDR3 runs 16 residues. Germline V lookup: CDR1 MGHDK, CDR2 SYGVNS. Here the CDR3 reads CASSEYWSSGANVLTF. In DNA form, the CDR3 reads TGTGCCAGCAGTGAATACTGGAGCTCTGGGGCCAACGTCCTGACTTTC.

CDR3 protein: CASSFPGRGAREQYF. The CDR3 DNA is TGTGCCAGCAGCTTTCCCGGACGGGGGGCTCGCGAGCAGTACTTC. The rearrangement links TRBV28 to TRBJ2-7, with TRBD2 as a possible D gene (7 bases). Germline CDR1 MDHEN, CDR2 SYDVKM. V lost 6 bases to trimming and J lost 6 bases, with 21 bases between them. CDR3 length: 15 amino acids.

This clonotype was picked up a small number of times. V usage is TRBV5-1 and J usage is TRBJ1-2; D may be TRBD1 (6 bases). Deletions cut 4 bases from V and 2 bases from J, with 12 bases between. The CDR3 contains 14 residues. In germline, CDR1 is SGHRS, CDR2 YFSETQ. The CDR3 nucleotides are TGCGCCAGCAGCGAAACAACAGGGAACTATGGCTACACCTTC. This sequence encodes CASSETTGNYGYTF.

A single count supports this clonotype. The chain joins TRBV9 to TRBJ2-7, with D maybe TRBD2 (5 bases). The CDR3 runs to 15 residues. The germline V and J ends were trimmed by 0 bases and 2 bases, with 12 bases remaining between them. Germline CDR1 and CDR2: SGDLS and YYNGEE. The CDR3 DNA reads TGTGCCAGCAGCGTAGGTCCCGACGGGGCCTACGAGCAGTACTTC. It codes for CASSVGPDGAYEQYF.

This clonotype turned up a few times. The chain combines TRBV6-5 with TRBJ2-5, with D perhaps being TRBD1 or TRBD2 (6 bases each). The V end lost 8 bases, the J end lost 6 bases, and 13 bases lay between the germline ends. The CDR3 loop spans 12 amino acids. The germline V gene encodes CDR1 MNHEY and CDR2 SVGAGI. In nucleotides, the CDR3 is TGTGCCAGCGGTCGGGGGCAGAAGACCCAGTACTTC. As protein: CASGRGQKTQYF.

The chain links TRBV12-3 or TRBV12-4 to TRBJ2-5, with TRBD2 matching 9 bases. The CDR3 is 17 amino acids. V shed 2 bases, J shed 1 base, and the junction held 8 bases outside the gene matches. The CDR3 spells CASSLLAGGPSQETQYF. The CDR3 coding sequence is TGTGCCAGCAGTTTACTGGCGGGGGGGCCATCCCAAGAGACCCAGTACTTC.

This clonotype has more than one count but fewer than ten. The rearrangement joins TRBV7-9 to TRBJ1-2; tentative D call: TRBD1 (6 bases). CDR1 SEHNR and CDR2 FQNEAQ come from the germline V gene (reference sequence). There are 14 residues in the CDR3. The V and J ends lost 4 bases and 5 bases respectively, with 14 bases between them. The CDR3 loop reads CASSYRDKGYGYTF. The CDR3 DNA reads as TGTGCCAGCAGCTATCGGGACAAGGGGTATGGCTACACCTTC.

This clonotype was seen a few times. The chain couples TRBV4-2 to TRBJ1-6; no clear D. The V gene's germline CDR1 is LGHNA and CDR2 YNFKEQ. The CDR3 extends over 16 amino acids. The V end was cut by 6 bases, the J end by 0 bases, with 12 bases between. CDR3 DNA: TGTGCCAGCAGTGAGCGGGGTGGCTCCTATAATTCACCCCTCCACTTT. Translation gives CASSERGGSYNSPLHF.

This sequence joins TRBV7-8 and TRBJ1-1; tentatively, D is TRBD1 (5 bases). The CDR3 spans 16 residues. Per the germline V gene, CDR1 is SGHVS and CDR2 is FQNEAQ. Trimming stripped 5 bases from V and 3 bases from J, with 19 bases between. CDR3 nucleotides: TGTGCCAGCAGCACACAGAGGGCCGGGGGTCACACTGAAGCTTTCTTT. Translated, it gives CASSTQRAGGHTEAFF.

This clonotype showed up many times. V and J are TRBV3-1 and TRBJ2-7, with a weak D call TRBD2 (6 bases). The germline V gene encodes CDR1 LGHDT and CDR2 YNNKEL (reference sequence). V gave up 4 bases and J gave up 5 bases, with 12 bases separating them. The CDR3 runs 13 residues. As DNA, the CDR3 is TGTGCCAGCAGCCGGGACTCAGGAGACGAGCAGTACTTC. Its protein is CASSRDSGDEQYF.

This sequence joins TRBV7-9 and TRBJ1-1; 8 nucleotides match TRBD1. The J segment lost 1 base and the V segment lost 4 bases, leaving 8 bases of the junction unmatched. This CDR3 has 16 residues. Germline CDR1 reads SEHNR; CDR2 reads FQNEAQ (reference sequence). CDR3 DNA: TGTGCCAGCAGCTCTCCGGGACAGGACCAGAACACTGAAGCTTTCTTT. It specifies CASSSPGQDQNTEAFF.

V and J are TRBV5-4 and TRBJ2-6; 8 positions match TRBD1. V gave up 0 bases and J gave up 4 bases; unmatched junction bases: 9. Germline V CDR1 and CDR2: SGHNT, YYREEE (reference sequence). The CDR3 has 18 residues. CDR3 residues: CASSLAFSGGGGANVLTF. The CDR3 DNA follows: TGTGCCAGCAGCTTGGCCTTCTCAGGGGGCGGAGGGGCCAACGTCCTGACTTTC.

The table lists this clonotype with a few counts. V is TRBV7-2 and J is TRBJ1-5; tentative D call: TRBD1 (6 bases). The CDR3 covers 14 residues. The V gene's germline CDR1 is SGHTA and CDR2 FQGNSA. Trimming pared 1 base from V and 2 bases from J, leaving 6 bases between. In DNA, the CDR3 is TGTGCCAGCAGCTTAGACAGGGGCAATCAGCCCCAGCATTTT. It specifies CASSLDRGNQPQHF.

This rearrangement joins TRBV28 to TRBJ1-5, with 7 bases matching TRBD1. The germline V gene has CDR1 MDHEN and CDR2 SYDVKM. This CDR3 region has 15 residues. The V and J ends lost 9 bases and 6 bases, in that order; junction bases with no gene match: 14. The CDR3 nucleotides are TGTGCCAGTCAAGAAGAGGGGGCAGGATCTCAGCCCCAGCATTTT. It yields the protein CASQEEGAGSQPQHF.